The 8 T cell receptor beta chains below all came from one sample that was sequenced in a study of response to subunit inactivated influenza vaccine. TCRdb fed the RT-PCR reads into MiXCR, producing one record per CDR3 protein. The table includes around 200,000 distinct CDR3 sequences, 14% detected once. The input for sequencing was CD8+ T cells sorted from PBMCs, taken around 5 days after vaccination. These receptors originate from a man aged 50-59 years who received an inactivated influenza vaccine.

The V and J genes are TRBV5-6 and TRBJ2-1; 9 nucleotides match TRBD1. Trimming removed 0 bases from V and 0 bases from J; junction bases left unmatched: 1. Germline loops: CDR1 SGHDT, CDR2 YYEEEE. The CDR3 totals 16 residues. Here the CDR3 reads CASSLETGGSYNEQFF. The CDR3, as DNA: TGTGCCAGCAGCTTGGAGACAGGGGGCTCCTACAATGAGCAGTTCTTC.

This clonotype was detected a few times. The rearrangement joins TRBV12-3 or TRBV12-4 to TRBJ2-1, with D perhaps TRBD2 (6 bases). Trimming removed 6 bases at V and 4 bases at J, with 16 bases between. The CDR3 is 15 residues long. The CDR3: CASSPTRLAYNEQFF. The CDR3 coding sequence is TGTGCCAGCAGCCCTACTAGGCTAGCGTACAATGAGCAGTTCTTC.

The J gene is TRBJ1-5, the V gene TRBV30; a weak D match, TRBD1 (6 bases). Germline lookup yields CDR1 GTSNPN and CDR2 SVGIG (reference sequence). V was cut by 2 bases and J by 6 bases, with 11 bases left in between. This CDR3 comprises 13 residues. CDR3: CAWSPGASQPQHF. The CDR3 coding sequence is TGTGCCTGGAGTCCGGGGGCAAGTCAGCCCCAGCATTTT.

CDR3 residues: CASGQQTGTLYEKLFF. The DNA for the CDR3 is TGTGCCAGCGGACAGCAAACCGGGACGCTTTATGAAAAACTGTTTTTT. V usage is TRBV28 and J usage is TRBJ1-4; D might be TRBD1 (6 bases). This CDR3 has 16 amino acids. Per the germline V gene, CDR1 is MDHEN and CDR2 is SYDVKM. Trimming shortened V by 8 bases and J by 6 bases, and 22 bases separated the two germline ends.

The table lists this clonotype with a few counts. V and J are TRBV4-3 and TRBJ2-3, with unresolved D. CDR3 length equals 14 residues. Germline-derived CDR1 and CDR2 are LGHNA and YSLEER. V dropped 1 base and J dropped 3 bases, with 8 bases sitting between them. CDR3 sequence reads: CASSQVLPTDTQYF. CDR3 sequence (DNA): TGCGCCAGCAGCCAAGTCTTGCCGACAGATACGCAGTATTTT.

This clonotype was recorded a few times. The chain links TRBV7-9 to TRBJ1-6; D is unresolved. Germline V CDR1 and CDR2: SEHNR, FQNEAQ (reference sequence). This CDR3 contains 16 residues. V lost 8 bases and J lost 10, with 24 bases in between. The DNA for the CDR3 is TGTGCCAGCTCTGGAGGTCCTAAGGGCCAAAGATCACCCCTCCACTTT. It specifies CASSGGPKGQRSPLHF.

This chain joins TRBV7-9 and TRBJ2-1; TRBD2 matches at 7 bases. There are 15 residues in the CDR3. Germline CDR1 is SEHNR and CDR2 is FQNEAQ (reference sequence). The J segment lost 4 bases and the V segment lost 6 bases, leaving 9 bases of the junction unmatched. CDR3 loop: CASRHAGDSYNEQFF. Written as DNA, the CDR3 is TGTGCCAGCAGACACGCGGGAGATTCGTACAATGAGCAGTTCTTC.

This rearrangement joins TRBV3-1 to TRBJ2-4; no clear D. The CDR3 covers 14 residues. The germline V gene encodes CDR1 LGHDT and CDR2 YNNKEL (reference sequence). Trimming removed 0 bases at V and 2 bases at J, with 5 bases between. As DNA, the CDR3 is TGTGCCAGCAGCCAAGATCAGCCCAAAAACATTCAGTACTTC. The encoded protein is CASSQDQPKNIQYF.